Below are 17 T cell receptor beta chains sequenced from a single sample in a study of OX40 agonist ivuxolimab in advanced cancers. Assay: immunoSEQ multiplex PCR; the TCRdb copy retains only in-frame clones and omits some. The sample contains tens of thousands of clones, roughly 92% of which appear only once. Sequences were derived from CD4+ or CD8+ T cells sorted from blood, sampled in a trial of the OX40 agonist ivuxolimab. Receptor source: an adult with an advanced solid tumor such as melanoma, head and neck, liver or kidney cancer.

The genes are TRBV19 and TRBJ2-7; 7 bases match TRBD2. Germline lookup yields CDR1 LNHDA and CDR2 SQIVND (reference sequence). Trimming removed 6 bases from V and 3 bases from J; junction bases left unmatched: 8. The CDR3 has 14 amino acids. CDR3 region: CASRGTAGDYEQYF. CDR3 bases: TGTGCCAGTAGGGGGACGGCGGGGGACTACGAGCAGTACTTC. Variable domain in full (rest from reference TRBV19 and TRBJ2-7): DGGITQSPKYLFRKEGQNVTLSCEQNLNHDAMYWYRQDPGQGLRLIYYSQIVNDFQKGDIAEGYSVSREKKESFPLTVTSAQKNPTAFYLCASRGTAGDYEQYFGPGTRLTVT.

The chain combines TRBV5-1 with TRBJ1-4; D is undetermined. V lost 5 bases and J lost 5, with 16 bases in between. CDR3 length: 15 amino acids. CDR1 is SGHRS and CDR2 is YFSETQ in the germline V gene. The CDR3 reads CASSLRGPLNEKLFF. The CDR3 DNA follows: TGCGCCAGCAGTCTCCGAGGGCCTTTGAATGAAAAACTGTTTTTT.

V and J are TRBV18 and TRBJ2-7; D not certain. Trimming pared 0 bases from V and 6 bases from J, leaving 6 bases between. Germline loops: CDR1 KGHSH, CDR2 LQKENI. There are 12 residues in the CDR3. The DNA for the CDR3 is TGTGCCAGCTCACCACCCCTCCTCGAGCAGTACTTC. Its protein is CASSPPLLEQYF.

The chain carries TRBV9 and TRBJ1-5, with D unclear. This CDR3 has 15 residues. Germline V gene sequence: CDR1 SGDLS, CDR2 YYNGEE. V lost 0 bases to trimming and J lost 4 bases, with 11 bases between them. CDR3 in DNA: TGTGCCAGCAGCGTAGACGGTCTCGGGAATCAGCCCCAGCATTTT. Its protein is CASSVDGLGNQPQHF.

The V call is TRBV6-1, the J call TRBJ1-4; D gene unclear. Germline CDR1 MNHNS, CDR2 SASEGT. This CDR3 is 13 amino acids long. Deletions cut 6 bases from V and 8 bases from J, with 13 bases between. The DNA for the CDR3 is TGTGCCAGCAGGTCCCTGGGGTTAGAAAAACTGTTTTTT. Protein sequence: CASRSLGLEKLFF.

This clone was counted a single time. The CDR3 sequence: CASSMGQASGYTF. The CDR3 nucleotides are TGTGCCAGTAGTATGGGACAGGCAAGTGGCTACACCTTC. This rearrangement joins TRBV19 to TRBJ1-2; TRBD1 agrees at 8 bases. J lost 7 bases, V lost 3 bases, and 4 bases had no gene match. The length of the CDR3 is 13 residues. Germline CDR1 reads LNHDA; CDR2 reads SQIVND (reference sequence).

This chain joins TRBV5-6 and TRBJ2-7; 8 bases are a match to TRBD2. Looked up from germline, CDR1 is SGHDT and CDR2 is YYEEEE. CDR3 size: 15 residues. V shed 4 bases and J 4 bases; nucleotides not matched to a gene: 10. CDR3 in amino acids: CASSPAGGGQYEQYF. Here the CDR3 DNA reads TGTGCCAGCAGCCCGGCCGGCGGGGGGCAGTACGAGCAGTACTTC.

The chain has TRBV9 and TRBJ1-2, with TRBD1 as a possible D gene (5 bases). The V end was cut by 3 bases, the J end by 6 bases, with 21 bases between. Germline V lookup: CDR1 SGDLS, CDR2 YYNGEE. CDR3 length equals 16 residues. The CDR3 DNA sequence: TGTGCCAGCAGCGGCCATGTGGGGCAGGGTTGGGATGGCTACACCTTC. It yields the protein CASSGHVGQGWDGYTF.

The CDR3 reads CASSSRGGGYGYTF. The CDR3 DNA is TGTGCCAGCAGTTCCCGAGGGGGCGGCTATGGCTACACCTTC. The genes are TRBV6-5 and TRBJ1-2, with 7 bases matching TRBD1. The CDR3 covers 14 residues. With V trimmed by 4 bases and J by 4 bases, 6 bases remained unmatched. Germline V CDR1 and CDR2: MNHEY, SVGAGI.

The V and J genes are TRBV13 and TRBJ2-2; D remains ambiguous. V lost 3 bases to trimming and J lost 1 base, with 9 bases between them. The CDR3 is made up of 15 amino acids. In germline, CDR1 is PRHDT, CDR2 FYEKMQ (reference sequence). For the CDR3, the DNA is TGTGCCAGCAGCTTGGGGTGGGGGAACACCGGGGAGCTGTTTTTT. Translating gives CASSLGWGNTGELFF.

This chain uses TRBV2 with TRBJ2-6; no firm D call. Trimming stripped 6 bases from V and 0 bases from J, with 12 bases between. The V gene's germline CDR1 is SNHLY and CDR2 FYNNEI. This CDR3 is built from 16 residues. CDR3 residues: CASRPGLGSGANVLTF. CDR3 sequence (DNA): TGTGCCAGCAGGCCAGGATTGGGCTCTGGGGCCAACGTCCTGACTTTC.

This clone appeared a single time. The chain employs TRBV19 and TRBJ1-2; 8 bases fit TRBD1. Losses at the gene ends were 6 bases for V and 5 bases for J; bases not matched to a gene: 5. Germline CDR1 and CDR2: LNHDA and SQIVND (reference sequence). This CDR3 is built from 13 residues. The DNA of the CDR3 is TGTGCCAGTAGCGGGACAGGTATTTATGGCTACACCTTC. Its protein product is CASSGTGIYGYTF.

The chain couples TRBV7-9 to TRBJ2-5, with 12 bases lining up with TRBD2. This CDR3 contains 16 residues. Germline CDR1 reads SEHNR; CDR2 reads FQNEAQ (reference sequence). Losses at the gene ends were 4 bases for V and 4 bases for J; bases not matched to a gene: 7. The CDR3 region is CASSSGLAGRGETQYF. CDR3 DNA sequence: TGTGCCAGCAGCTCCGGACTAGCGGGACGGGGAGAGACCCAGTACTTC.

The gene calls are TRBV2 and TRBJ2-2, with 8 bases fitting TRBD1. The CDR3 is 15 residues long. In germline, CDR1 is SNHLY, CDR2 FYNNEI. J lost 0 bases, V lost 7 bases, and 4 bases had no gene match. The CDR3 DNA follows: TGTGCCAGCATCTCAGGGGGCGCGAACACCGGGGAGCTGTTTTTT. It translates to CASISGGANTGELFF.

The rearrangement joins TRBV30 to TRBJ1-2, with 7 nucleotides matching TRBD1. The CDR3 sequence is 11 residues long. The J segment lost 3 bases and the V segment lost 8 bases, leaving 3 bases of the junction unmatched. Per germline, CDR1 GTSNPN and CDR2 SVGIG (reference sequence). The CDR3 DNA follows: TGTGCCCTCAGGGGGGACTATGGCTACACCTTC. Translation: CALRGDYGYTF.

The V and J genes are TRBV30 and TRBJ1-4, with D possibly TRBD1 on 5 matching bases. The CDR3 totals 15 residues. Deletions cut 0 bases from V and 3 bases from J, with 11 bases between. Looked up from germline, CDR1 is GTSNPN and CDR2 is SVGIG (reference sequence). This CDR3 is CAWSVGQGANEKLFF. CDR3 sequence (DNA): TGTGCCTGGAGTGTGGGGCAGGGAGCTAATGAAAAACTGTTTTTT.

This sequence joins TRBV18 and TRBJ1-5; no firm D call. Between the trimmed V and J ends, which lost 6 bases and 5 bases, there was a span of 14 bases. Germline V gene data show CDR1 as KGHSH and CDR2 as LQKENI. The CDR3 has 14 residues. As DNA, the CDR3 is TGTGCCAGCTCCTCCCTGGGAGGGCATCAGCCCCAGCATTTT. Encoded protein: CASSSLGGHQPQHF. The complete variable domain, with remaining parts taken from reference TRBV18 and TRBJ1-5, reads NAGVMQNPRHLVRRRGQEARLRCSPMKGHSHVYWYRQLPEEGLKFMVYLQKENIIDESGMPKERFSAEFPKEGPSILRIQQVVRGDSAAYFCASSSLGGHQPQHFGDGTRLSIL.